The clone carrying this T cell receptor (beta chain) was counted between two and nine times. Its antigen is not known. This CDR3 contains 13 residues. V lost 1 base to trimming and J lost 5 bases, with 11 bases between them. Looked up from germline, CDR1 is GTSNPN and CDR2 is SVGIG (reference sequence). These data are taken from a study of molecular identifiers for immune sequencing clone quantification. Whole-study findings and limits: In cases of identical TCR molecules sharing a barcode, highly expanded clone sizes could be underestimated.

Bulk TCR library preparation followed previously described methods with listed TCR primers. TCRdb reprocessed the PCR reads with MiXCR, giving one entry per CDR3 protein. The sample carries fewer than 350,000 distinct CDR3 sequences, roughly 24% recorded once. The chain combines TRBV30 with TRBJ2-5; the D is unclear. The sample taken for sequencing was naive CD8+ T cells from blood, with Jurkat cell RNA spiked in. Subset indicated: FACS-sorted CD8+CD4-CCR7+CD45RA+ naive T cells. The receptor was isolated from a human donor in good health. Some libraries in this study had Jurkat cell RNA spiked in. This CDR3 is CAWSGRMMETQYF. CDR3 nucleotide sequence: TGTGCCTGGAGTGGGCGTATGATGGAGACCCAGTACTTC.